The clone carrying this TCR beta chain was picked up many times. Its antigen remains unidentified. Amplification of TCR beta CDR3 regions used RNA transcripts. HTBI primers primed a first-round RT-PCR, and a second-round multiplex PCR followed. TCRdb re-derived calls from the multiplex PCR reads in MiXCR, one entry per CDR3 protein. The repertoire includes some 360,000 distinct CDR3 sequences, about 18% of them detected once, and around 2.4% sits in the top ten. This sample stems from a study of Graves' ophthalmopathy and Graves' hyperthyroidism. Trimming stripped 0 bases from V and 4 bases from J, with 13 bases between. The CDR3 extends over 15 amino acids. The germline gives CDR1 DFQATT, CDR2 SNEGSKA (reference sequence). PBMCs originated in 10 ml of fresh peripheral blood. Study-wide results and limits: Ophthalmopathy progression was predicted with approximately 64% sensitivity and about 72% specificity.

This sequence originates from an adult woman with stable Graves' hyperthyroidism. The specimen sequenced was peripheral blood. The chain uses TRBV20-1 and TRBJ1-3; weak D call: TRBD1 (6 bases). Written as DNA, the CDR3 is TGCAGTGCTAGAGATCTGGCAGGGGTCGGAAACACCATATATTTT. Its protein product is CSARDLAGVGNTIYF.